A few counts support the clone carrying this T cell receptor beta chain. Its antigen is as yet unknown. This entry comes from a study of T cells in Graves' hyperthyroidism and ophthalmopathy. Study results and caveats: Blood also carried most thyroid clonotypes expanded above 0.001.

The CDR3 extends over 16 amino acids. Between the trimmed V and J ends, which lost 3 bases and 1 base, there was a span of 16 bases. Germline V gene data show CDR1 as MDHEN and CDR2 as SYDVKM. Using RNA transcripts as the source, TCR beta CDR3 regions were amplified. In the first-round RT-PCR of the TCR CDR3, the HTBI primer set was used. Via MiXCR, TCRdb re-called the multiplex PCR reads, giving one row per CDR3 protein. The repertoire holds roughly 700,000 distinct CDR3 sequences, around 13% seen once, with roughly 10% in the top ten. The TCR comes from a woman between 18 and 29 years old with Graves' hyperthyroidism. Sequenced: blood. The V gene is TRBV28, the J gene TRBJ2-7; D may be TRBD1 or TRBD2 (5 bases each). CDR3 coding DNA: TGTGCCAGCAGTTTTGGACCCGGGACCCCATCCTACGAGCAGTACTTC. Residues: CASSFGPGTPSYEQYF.